One sample yielded the 31 T cell receptor beta chains listed below, sequenced in a study of regulatory T cells in long-lasting Graves disease. According to the study, TCR beta libraries were built with iRepertoire HTBI primers and CDR3-region Arm-PCR. TCRdb reprocessed the multiplex PCR reads with MiXCR, giving one entry per CDR3 protein. The sample shows 200,000 to 250,000 distinct CDR3 sequences, around 20% of them seen only once. The time point was: newly diagnosed GD, antithyroid drugs for less than 3 months. With RNA extracted from PBMCs as input, the TCR library was made. The specimen comprised peripheral blood mononuclear cells (PBMCs), sampled at new diagnosis, from a patient treated with antithyroid drugs. Receptors were obtained from a female donor with Graves disease.

The V and J genes are TRBV6-2 or TRBV6-3 and TRBJ1-1; 7 bases agree with TRBD1. From germline, CDR1 is MNHEY and CDR2 SVGEGT. Trimming at V came to 5 bases and at J to 4 bases, leaving 7 bases not matched to a gene. There are 14 residues in the CDR3. The CDR3 spells CASSTTQGSTEAFF. DNA for the CDR3: TGTGCCAGCAGTACCACACAGGGGAGCACTGAAGCTTTCTTT.

V gene TRBV3-1 combines with J gene TRBJ2-4; D may match TRBD1 or TRBD2 (5 bases each). The CDR3 consists of 21 residues. Trimming removed 0 bases from V and 1 base from J, with 25 bases in between. Germline lookup yields CDR1 LGHDT and CDR2 YNNKEL (reference sequence). CDR3 sequence (DNA): TGTGCCAGCAGCCAAGAGTCGGCAGGGAGTAAGAACGGTCAGGCCAAAAACATTCAGTACTTC. This gives the protein CASSQESAGSKNGQAKNIQYF. The full variable domain, completed using reference TRBV3-1 and TRBJ2-4, is DTAVSQTPKYLVTQMGNDKSIKCEQNLGHDTMYWYKQDSKKFLKIMFSYNNKELIINETVPNRFSPKSPDKAHLNLHINSLELGDSAVYFCASSQESAGSKNGQAKNIQYFGAGTRLSVL.

This clonotype has a count of ten or more. This sequence joins TRBV20-1 and TRBJ2-3; 13 bases are shared with TRBD2. This CDR3 is built from 17 residues. V shed 6 bases, J shed 6 bases, and the junction held 15 bases outside the gene matches. Germline values: CDR1 DFQATT, CDR2 SNEGSKA (reference sequence). The CDR3 loop reads CSATGETSGGAYDTQYF. The CDR3 DNA sequence: TGCAGTGCCACCGGCGAAACTAGCGGGGGGGCCTACGATACGCAGTATTTT.

This clonotype has more than one count but fewer than ten. This may come from a read error, since a much larger clone is one base off. The rearrangement joins TRBV5-4 to TRBJ2-3; no firm D call. The V end lost 3 bases, the J end lost 2 bases, and 4 bases lay between the germline ends. Germline V lookup: CDR1 SGHNT, CDR2 YYREEE (reference sequence). The CDR3 runs to 12 residues. The CDR3, as DNA: TGTGCCAGCAGCTGGAACACAGATACGCAGTATTTT. Its translation: CASSWNTDTQYF.

This clonotype was seen ten or more times. The chain uses TRBV18 and TRBJ1-2; D remains unclear. V shed 6 bases and J shed 2 bases, with 16 bases lying between them. Germline V gene data show CDR1 as KGHSH and CDR2 as LQKENI. CDR3 length equals 15 residues. CDR3: CASSPPYGVNYGYTF. Here the CDR3 DNA reads TGTGCCAGCTCCCCTCCGTACGGGGTCAACTATGGCTACACCTTC.

This clonotype showed up many times. Here the CDR3 reads CASSLVPRGTGYGYTF. Written as DNA, the CDR3 is TGTGCCAGCAGCTTAGTCCCCCGAGGGACGGGATATGGCTACACCTTC. The genes are TRBV11-2 and TRBJ1-2; possibly TRBD1 for D (5 bases). Germline CDR1 SGHAT, CDR2 FQNNGV. The CDR3 consists of 16 residues. V lost 1 base to trimming and J lost 5 bases, with 17 bases between them.

This rearrangement joins TRBV12-3 or TRBV12-4 to TRBJ2-1, with TRBD1 identical over 12 bases. The CDR3 is made up of 15 amino acids. Germline trimming cut 5 bases from V and 8 bases from J; bases unmatched to any gene: 7. CDR3 sequence reads: CASSGAGTGGDEQFF. As DNA, the CDR3 is TGTGCCAGCAGTGGAGCCGGGACAGGGGGCGATGAGCAGTTCTTC.

This clonotype came up many times. This chain connects TRBV11-3 to TRBJ2-3, with 9 bases fitting TRBD2. J was trimmed by 0 bases and V by 6 bases; bases with no gene match: 10. Germline V gene sequence: CDR1 SGHNT, CDR2 YENEEA. The CDR3 totals 17 residues. CDR3: CASRSTSGFPSTDTQYF. CDR3 DNA sequence: TGTGCCAGCAGATCCACTAGCGGGTTTCCTAGCACAGATACGCAGTATTTT.

The sample holds many counts of this clonotype. This sequence joins TRBV24-1 and TRBJ2-1, with 10 bases identical to TRBD1. The CDR3 is made up of 17 amino acids. Trimming cost V 4 bases and J 0 bases; bases outside gene matches: 5. Germline CDR1 reads KGHDR; CDR2 reads SFDVKD. The chain's CDR3 is CATSDPRQGASYNEQFF. The CDR3 region has the DNA TGTGCCACCAGTGACCCCAGACAGGGGGCCTCCTACAATGAGCAGTTCTTC.

This clonotype was seen many times. A clone one base away is much larger, so this may be a read error. The chain employs TRBV12-3 or TRBV12-4 and TRBJ2-5; D unclear. The CDR3 has 14 residues. Written as DNA, the CDR3 is TGTGCCAGCAAGCCTACATGGAACGAAGAGGCCCAGTACTTC. Protein: CASKPTWNEEAQYF.

There are many counts of this clonotype. The chain uses TRBV20-1 and TRBJ2-7, with TRBD1 identical over 8 bases. The ends lost 0 bases at V and 2 bases at J; junction bases unmatched: 12. The germline gives CDR1 DFQATT, CDR2 SNEGSKA (reference sequence). This CDR3 is built from 17 residues. CDR3 sequence (DNA): TGCAGTGCTAGAGATCCTGGAGGACAGGGTCCCCCCTACGAGCAGTACTTC. It codes for CSARDPGGQGPPYEQYF.

There are a few counts of this clonotype. The gene calls are TRBV24-1 and TRBJ2-3; possibly TRBD1 or TRBD2 for D (6 bases each). V lost 9 bases to trimming and J lost 4 bases, with 19 bases between them. This CDR3 has 15 residues. Germline V lookup: CDR1 KGHDR, CDR2 SFDVKD. In DNA, the CDR3 is TGTGCCACCGGCCCGAGGGGGGCCGGGCCAGATACGCAGTATTTT. This gives the protein CATGPRGAGPDTQYF.

The sample holds many counts of this clonotype. The chain couples TRBV5-1 to TRBJ1-6, with 9 bases aligning to TRBD1. V trimming: 3 bases; J trimming: 8 bases; junction bases outside the gene matches: 6. The CDR3 is made up of 15 amino acids. CDR1 SGHRS and CDR2 YFSETQ come from the germline V gene. In DNA, the CDR3 is TGCGCCAGCAGCTCCATACAGGGGGCGCATTCACCCCTCCACTTT. Translating gives CASSSIQGAHSPLHF.

The chain joins TRBV7-2 to TRBJ2-1; the D gene is possibly TRBD2 (6 bases). Trimming removed 4 bases at V and 9 bases at J, with 10 bases between. CDR1 and CDR2 from the germline V gene are SGHTA and FQGNSA. This CDR3 comprises 12 residues. CDR3 in amino acids: CASSSREIEQFF. CDR3 bases: TGTGCCAGCAGCTCCCGGGAGATTGAGCAGTTCTTC. The full variable domain, in which reference TRBV7-2 and TRBJ2-1 provide the parts outside the CDR3, is GAGVSQSPSNKVTEKGKDVELRCDPISGHTALYWYRQSLGQGLEFLIYFQGNSAPDKSGLPSDRFSAERTGGSVSTLTIQRTQQEDSAVYLCASSSREIEQFFGPGTRLTVL.

This clonotype was recorded at least ten times. The chain joins TRBV7-8 to TRBJ2-3; D possibly corresponds to TRBD2 (5 bases). Trimming took off 3 bases at V and 2 bases at J, with 12 bases between the two ends. CDR1 SGHVS and CDR2 FQNEAQ come from the germline V gene. This CDR3 has 15 amino acids. CDR3 protein: CASSFNAGFTDTQYF. As DNA, the CDR3 is TGTGCCAGCAGCTTCAACGCGGGTTTCACAGATACGCAGTATTTT.

This clonotype was recorded at least ten times. CDR3 coding DNA: TGTGCCAGCAGTATTACCGGGACTCCCAAGGTCGGTGAGCAGTTCTTC. It is translated as CASSITGTPKVGEQFF. V and J are TRBV27 and TRBJ2-1; a possible D gene is TRBD2 (6 bases). The CDR3 consists of 16 residues. Germline CDR1 is MNHEY and CDR2 is SMNVEV (reference sequence). The V end was cut by 5 bases, the J end by 9 bases, with 23 bases between.

This clonotype was seen a handful of times. V and J are TRBV28 and TRBJ2-1, with D possibly matching TRBD2 (5 bases). The CDR3 has 15 residues. Germline-derived CDR1 and CDR2 are MDHEN and SYDVKM. Between the trimmed V and J ends, which lost 3 bases and 2 bases, there was a span of 11 bases. The CDR3 loop reads CASSFGAEPYNEQFF. DNA of the CDR3: TGTGCCAGCAGTTTCGGAGCGGAACCCTACAATGAGCAGTTCTTC.

There are many counts of this clonotype. This chain links TRBV19 with TRBJ1-2; weak D call: TRBD1 (5 bases). The V end was cut by 7 bases, the J end by 7 bases, with 16 bases between. The CDR3 is 13 amino acids. Germline assignment: CDR1 LNHDA and CDR2 SQIVND (reference sequence). The CDR3 coding sequence is TGTGCCAGTATGTACGGGAGGGGCGGTGGCTACACCTTC. Its translation is CASMYGRGGGYTF.

This clonotype was counted ten times or more. This chain connects TRBV12-3 or TRBV12-4 to TRBJ1-3; no firm D call. The CDR3 length is 14 residues. Trimming stripped 2 bases from V and 0 bases from J, with 5 bases between. CDR3: CASSLRHSGNTIYF. The CDR3 DNA sequence: TGTGCCAGCAGTTTAAGGCACTCTGGAAACACCATATATTTT.

This clonotype was recorded many times. The rearrangement links TRBV5-4 to TRBJ2-3, with D perhaps assigned TRBD1 or TRBD2 (5 bases each). V gave up 1 base and J gave up 0 bases, with 15 bases separating them. The CDR3 length is 17 residues. Germline values: CDR1 SGHNT, CDR2 YYREEE (reference sequence). The CDR3 reads CASSLSPDGASTDTQYF. CDR3 nucleotide sequence: TGTGCCAGCAGCTTGAGCCCCGACGGGGCTAGCACAGATACGCAGTATTTT.

This clonotype was observed at least ten times. The V call is TRBV7-2, the J call TRBJ1-2; possible D gene TRBD1, 5 bases. There are 15 residues in the CDR3. CDR1 SGHTA and CDR2 FQGNSA come from the germline V gene. V was clipped by 0 bases and J by 1 base, with 9 bases between them. This CDR3 is CASSLASGGNYGYTF. The CDR3, as DNA: TGTGCCAGCAGCTTAGCATCCGGGGGTAACTATGGCTACACCTTC.

This clonotype was seen a handful of times. V gene TRBV15 combines with J gene TRBJ1-4; 8 nucleotides line up with TRBD1. CDR3 length: 16 amino acids. Germline CDR1 reads LNHNV; CDR2 reads YYDKDF (reference sequence). Trimming at V came to 0 bases and at J to 7 bases, leaving 7 bases not matched to a gene. Written as DNA, the CDR3 is TGTGCCACCAGCAGAGATTTTCCAGGGGGCGGTGAAAAACTGTTTTTT. It yields the protein CATSRDFPGGGEKLFF. The complete variable domain, with remaining parts taken from reference TRBV15 and TRBJ1-4, reads DAMVIQNPRYQVTQFGKPVTLSCSQTLNHNVMYWYQQKSSQAPKLLFHYYDKDFNNEADTPDNFQSRRPNTSFCFLDIRSPGLGDTAMYLCATSRDFPGGGEKLFFGSGTQLSVL.

The table lists this clonotype with many counts. The rearrangement joins TRBV2 to TRBJ2-7; the match to TRBD1 covers 10 bases. The CDR3 spans 14 residues. V gave up 6 bases and J gave up 5 bases; unmatched junction bases: 7. Germline lookup yields CDR1 SNHLY and CDR2 FYNNEI. CDR3 coding DNA: TGTGCCAGCAGCACCGACAGGGGGCTCGACGAGCAGTACTTC. It is translated as CASSTDRGLDEQYF.

To note about this clonotype: A far larger clone is off by one base, so a read error is likely. V usage is TRBV7-7 and J usage is TRBJ2-7; 7 nucleotides agree with TRBD2. The CDR3 has 13 residues. The germline V gene encodes CDR1 SSHAT and CDR2 FNYEAQ (reference sequence). The V and J ends lost 5 bases and 7 bases, in that order; junction bases with no gene match: 8. CDR3 sequence (DNA): TGTGCCAGCAGCCAAGGACTAGGGGATGAGCAGTACTTC. Translation: CASSQGLGDEQYF.

This clonotype has at least ten counts. The chain couples TRBV6-2 or TRBV6-3 to TRBJ2-3; the D gene is possibly TRBD2 (6 bases). This CDR3 region has 15 residues. Germline values: CDR1 MNHEY, CDR2 SVGEGT. V lost 4 bases to trimming and J lost 0 bases, with 11 bases between them. Here the CDR3 reads CASSFMGTSTDTQYF. The CDR3 coding sequence is TGTGCCAGCAGTTTCATGGGGACTAGCACAGATACGCAGTATTTT.

This clonotype has just one count. The rearrangement uses TRBV6-1 and TRBJ1-5; 8 bases fit TRBD1. This CDR3 comprises 15 residues. V lost 7 bases, J lost 1 base, and 6 bases stayed unmatched. Germline V lookup: CDR1 MNHNS, CDR2 SASEGT. CDR3 sequence (DNA): TGTGCCAGCATCTCCAGGGGGCTGAGCAATCAGCCCCAGCATTTT. Amino acids: CASISRGLSNQPQHF.

This clonotype was observed at least ten times. The rearrangement joins TRBV28 to TRBJ2-5; D remains ambiguous. The germline CDR1 and CDR2 sequences are MDHEN and SYDVKM. The V and J ends lost 2 bases and 7 bases respectively, with 11 bases between them. This CDR3 is built from 13 residues. The DNA for the CDR3 is TGTGCCAGCAGTTTAGCGAGGTTAGGGACCCAGTACTTC. This sequence encodes CASSLARLGTQYF.

This clonotype appeared many times. CDR3 residues: CASSLDLAGSYNEQFF. The DNA of the CDR3 is TGTGCCAGCAGTTTAGACCTAGCGGGAAGTTACAATGAGCAGTTCTTC. The V call is TRBV12-3 or TRBV12-4, the J call TRBJ2-1; 9 nucleotides align to TRBD2. The CDR3 contains 16 residues. V lost 1 base to trimming and J lost 4 bases; unmatched junction nucleotides: 5.

V usage is TRBV19 and J usage is TRBJ2-7, with a possible D match to TRBD2 (6 bases). The CDR3 spans 13 residues. With 8 bases removed from V and 3 bases from J, the gap between germline ends came to 14 bases. The V gene's germline CDR1 is LNHDA and CDR2 SQIVND (reference sequence). CDR3 DNA: TGTGCCAGTTCGGTAACTAGCAGCTACGAGCAGTACTTC. Residues: CASSVTSSYEQYF.

This clonotype was detected many times. CDR3 nucleotide sequence: TGCAGTGCTAGAGGCTGGACTGACTCGAACACCGGGGAGCTGTTTTTT. It encodes CSARGWTDSNTGELFF. The chain uses TRBV20-1 and TRBJ2-2; tentative D call: TRBD2 (5 bases). Looked up from germline, CDR1 is DFQATT and CDR2 is SNEGSKA (reference sequence). The CDR3 loop spans 16 amino acids. With 1 base removed from V and 0 bases from J, the gap between germline ends came to 12 bases.

The table lists this clonotype with many counts. The V and J genes are TRBV20-1 and TRBJ1-5; D possibly corresponds to TRBD1 (5 bases). The CDR3 is 12 residues long. Germline lookup yields CDR1 DFQATT and CDR2 SNEGSKA (reference sequence). V was clipped by 6 bases and J by 5 bases, with 11 bases between them. The CDR3 DNA reads TGCAGTGCGGGGCGCAGGGATCAGCCCCAGCATTTT. Translated, it gives CSAGRRDQPQHF.